Sequencing of this TCR beta chain was carried out in a study of shared T cell receptors in the human thymus. Here immunoSEQ multiplex PCR was the method, and the copy in TCRdb shows in-frame clones only, minus some. Of approximately 760,000 clones listed, approximately 83% were seen once; the top ten hold 0.008% to 0.011%. V lost 4 bases, J lost 10 bases, and 20 bases lay in between. Germline CDR1 is LGHNA and CDR2 is YNFKEQ. The CDR3 is 16 residues long. Another study also made use of these data, one on human thymus T cells. From that study: Donors were healthy Finnish infants having corrective surgery for congenital heart defects. Thymic samples were excised during corrective heart operations. It looked as if thymic and blood repertoires used V and J genes in a biased way. Among unrelated individuals, related research reported thymic repertoires that overlapped highly.

The genes are TRBV4-2 and TRBJ1-6, with D tentatively TRBD1 (6 bases). The source is a girl under three years old with a congenital heart defect. The specimen was thymocytes. DNA for the CDR3: TGTGCCAGCAGCCCTTCCCGACAGGATCGAGGATCACCCCTCCACTTT. Translating it yields CASSPSRQDRGSPLHF.